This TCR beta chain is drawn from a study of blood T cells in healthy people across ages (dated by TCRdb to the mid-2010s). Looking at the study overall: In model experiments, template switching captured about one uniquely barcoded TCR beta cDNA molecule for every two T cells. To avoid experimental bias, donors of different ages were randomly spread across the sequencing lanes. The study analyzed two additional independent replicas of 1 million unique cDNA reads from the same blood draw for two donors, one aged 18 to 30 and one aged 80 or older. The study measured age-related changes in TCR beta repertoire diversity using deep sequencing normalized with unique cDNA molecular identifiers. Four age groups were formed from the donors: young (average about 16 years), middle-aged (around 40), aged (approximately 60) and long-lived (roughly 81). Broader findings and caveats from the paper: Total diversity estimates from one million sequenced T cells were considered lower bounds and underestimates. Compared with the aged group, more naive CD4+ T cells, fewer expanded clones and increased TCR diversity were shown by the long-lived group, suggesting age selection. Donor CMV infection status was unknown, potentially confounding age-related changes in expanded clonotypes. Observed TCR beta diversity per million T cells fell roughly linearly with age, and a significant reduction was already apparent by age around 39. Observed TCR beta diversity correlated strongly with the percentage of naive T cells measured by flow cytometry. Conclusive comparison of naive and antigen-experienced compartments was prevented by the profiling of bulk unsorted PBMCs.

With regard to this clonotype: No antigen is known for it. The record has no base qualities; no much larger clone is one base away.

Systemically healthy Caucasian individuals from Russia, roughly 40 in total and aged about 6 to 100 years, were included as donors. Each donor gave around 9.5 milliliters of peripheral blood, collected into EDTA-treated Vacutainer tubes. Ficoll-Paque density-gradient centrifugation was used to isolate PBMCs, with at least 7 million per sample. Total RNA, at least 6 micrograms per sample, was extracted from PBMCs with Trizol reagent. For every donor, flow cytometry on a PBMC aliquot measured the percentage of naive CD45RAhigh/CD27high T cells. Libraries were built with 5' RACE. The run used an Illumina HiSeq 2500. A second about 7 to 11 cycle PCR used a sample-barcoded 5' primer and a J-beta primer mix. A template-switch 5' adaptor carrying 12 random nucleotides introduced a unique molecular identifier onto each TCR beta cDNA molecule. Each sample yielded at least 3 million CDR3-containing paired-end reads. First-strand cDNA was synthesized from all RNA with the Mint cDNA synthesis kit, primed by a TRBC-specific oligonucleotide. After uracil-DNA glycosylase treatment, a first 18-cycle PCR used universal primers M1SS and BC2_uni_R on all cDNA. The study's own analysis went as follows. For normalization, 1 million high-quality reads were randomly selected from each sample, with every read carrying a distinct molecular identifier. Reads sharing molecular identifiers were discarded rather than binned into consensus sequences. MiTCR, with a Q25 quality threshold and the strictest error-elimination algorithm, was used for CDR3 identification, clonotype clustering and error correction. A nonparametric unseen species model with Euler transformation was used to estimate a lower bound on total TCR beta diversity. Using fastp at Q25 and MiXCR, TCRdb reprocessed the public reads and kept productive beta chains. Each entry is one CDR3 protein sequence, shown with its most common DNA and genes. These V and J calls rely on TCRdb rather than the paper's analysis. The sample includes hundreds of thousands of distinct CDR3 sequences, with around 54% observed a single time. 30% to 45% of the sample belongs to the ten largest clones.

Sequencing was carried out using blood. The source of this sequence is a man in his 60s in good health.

The DNA is as follows: TGTGCCAGCAGCCCCGCGGCTTACAATGAGCAGTTCTTC. It specifies CASSPAAYNEQFF. The chain employs TRBV7-2 and TRBJ2-1, with no confidently assigned D gene. Relative to germline, V is 5 bases shorter and J is 4 bases shorter, with 9 bases between their ends. The CDR3, from cysteine to phenylalanine, totals 13 residues. The CDR3 DNA has 39 bases and is translated from base 1. CDR1 and CDR2 (SGHTA, FQGNSA) derive from the germline V gene.